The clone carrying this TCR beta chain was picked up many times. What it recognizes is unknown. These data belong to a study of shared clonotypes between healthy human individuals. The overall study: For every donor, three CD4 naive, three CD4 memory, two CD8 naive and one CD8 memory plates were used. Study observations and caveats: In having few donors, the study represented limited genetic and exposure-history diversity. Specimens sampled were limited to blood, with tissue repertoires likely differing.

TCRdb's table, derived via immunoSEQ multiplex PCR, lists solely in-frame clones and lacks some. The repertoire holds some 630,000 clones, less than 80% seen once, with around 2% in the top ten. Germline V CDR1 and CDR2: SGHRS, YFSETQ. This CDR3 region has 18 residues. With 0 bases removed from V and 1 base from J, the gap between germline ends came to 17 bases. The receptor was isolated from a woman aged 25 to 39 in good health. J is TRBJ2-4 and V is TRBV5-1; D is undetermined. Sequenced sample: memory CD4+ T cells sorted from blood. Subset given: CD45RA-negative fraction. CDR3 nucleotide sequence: TGCGCCAGCAGCTTGGCCCCAGCAATCTTCGGGGCCAAAAACATTCAGTACTTC. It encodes CASSLAPAIFGAKNIQYF. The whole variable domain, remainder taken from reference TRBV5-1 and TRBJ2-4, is KAGVTQTPRYLIKTRGQQVTLSCSPISGHRSVSWYQQTPGQGLQFLFEYFSETQRNKGNFPGRFSGRQFSNSRSEMNVSTLELGDSALYLCASSLAPAIFGAKNIQYFGAGTRLSVL.